The 11 T cell receptor beta chains given below trace back to one sample, sequenced in a study of blood T cell repertoires in COVID-19. Generated by immunoSEQ multiplex PCR, the TCRdb table keeps only in-frame clones and is missing some. The sample records 150,000 to 200,000 clones, approximately 90% being singletons. Sequencing was carried out using peripheral blood. These receptors came from a woman aged 25 to 39 with acute or convalescent COVID-19.

The chain joins TRBV5-1 to TRBJ2-7; TRBD2 might be the D (5 bases). The CDR3 loop spans 16 amino acids. Per germline, CDR1 SGHRS and CDR2 YFSETQ. Between the trimmed V and J ends, which lost 1 base and 3 bases, there was a span of 17 bases. The CDR3 nucleotides read TGCGCCAGCAGCTTGCACCCACATAAGGGAGACTACGAGCAGTACTTC. Translated: CASSLHPHKGDYEQYF.

This chain connects TRBV9 to TRBJ2-7; D is uncertain. Between the trimmed V and J ends, which lost 2 bases and 2 bases, there was a span of 11 bases. Germline CDR1 reads SGDLS; CDR2 reads YYNGEE. The length of the CDR3 is 14 residues. The CDR3, as DNA: TGTGCCAGCAGCGTTGGGCAGAGTACCTACGAGCAGTACTTC. As protein: CASSVGQSTYEQYF.

CDR3 region: CATSESGSYEQYF. As DNA, the CDR3 is TGTGCCACCAGTGAATCAGGCTCCTACGAGCAGTACTTC. V is TRBV24-1 and J is TRBJ2-7; D unclear. The CDR3 is 13 amino acids. Germline V gives CDR1 KGHDR, CDR2 SFDVKD. Deletions cut 4 bases from V and 0 bases from J, with 6 bases between.

The chain is built from TRBV2 and TRBJ1-2; D may be TRBD1 (5 bases). The V gene lost 6 bases and the J gene lost 4 bases, with 12 bases spanning the gap. This CDR3 spans 13 amino acids. Germline V gene lookup returns CDR1 SNHLY and CDR2 FYNNEI. DNA of the CDR3: TGTGCCAGCAGGGACACCGCTGGCTATGGCTACACCTTC. As protein: CASRDTAGYGYTF.

The chain recombines TRBV5-1 with TRBJ2-1, with D maybe TRBD2 (5 bases). Germline CDR1 is SGHRS and CDR2 is YFSETQ. Trimming removed 4 bases at V and 2 bases at J, with 16 bases between. The CDR3 extends over 16 amino acids. CDR3 sequence reads: CASSGRLSGTYNEQFF. CDR3 sequence (DNA): TGCGCCAGCAGCGGACGACTAAGCGGAACCTACAATGAGCAGTTCTTC.

The gene calls are TRBV11-2 and TRBJ2-3, with unresolved D. The CDR3 contains 14 residues. V lost 1 base and J lost 3, with 8 bases in between. CDR1 SGHAT and CDR2 FQNNGV come from the germline V gene. The CDR3 sequence is CASSLGSTTDTQYF. The CDR3 DNA follows: TGTGCCAGCAGCTTAGGGTCAACTACAGATACGCAGTATTTT.

This rearrangement joins TRBV19 to TRBJ2-7, with 8 bases identical to TRBD2. V dropped 5 bases and J dropped 3; count of bases not matched to a gene: 9. Germline CDR1 reads LNHDA; CDR2 reads SQIVND (reference sequence). The CDR3 has 15 amino acids. In DNA form, the CDR3 reads TGTGCCAGTAGTCCCCCCGGGGGGGGAGACTACGAGCAGTACTTC. Translated: CASSPPGGGDYEQYF.

The CDR3 loop reads CASQMTGLRFF. The CDR3 coding sequence is TGTGCCAGCCAGATGACAGGATTGAGGTTCTTC. The genes are TRBV11-3 and TRBJ2-1; possibly TRBD1 for D (6 bases). Trimming took 8 bases from V and 15 from J, leaving 17 bases between them. This CDR3 region has 11 residues. The germline CDR1 and CDR2 sequences are SGHNT and YENEEA.

The gene calls are TRBV27 and TRBJ2-7, with D perhaps matching TRBD2 (5 bases). The CDR3 has 15 amino acids. Looked up from germline, CDR1 is MNHEY and CDR2 is SMNVEV (reference sequence). Trimming stripped 7 bases from V and 2 bases from J, with 18 bases between. The CDR3 region is CASKARATRPYEQYF. The CDR3 region has the DNA TGTGCCAGCAAGGCGAGGGCCACACGCCCCTACGAGCAGTACTTC.

The rearrangement joins TRBV18 to TRBJ2-4; 12 nucleotides line up with TRBD2. This CDR3 spans 15 amino acids. CDR1 KGHSH and CDR2 LQKENI come from the germline V gene. Trimming cost V 4 bases and J 8 bases; bases outside gene matches: 6. The chain's CDR3 is CASSLRLAGDHIQYF. CDR3 sequence (DNA): TGTGCCAGCTCACTTCGACTAGCGGGAGATCACATTCAGTACTTC.

This clone was seen just once. The chain links TRBV5-5 to TRBJ2-3, with TRBD2 matching 7 bases. With V trimmed by 4 bases and J by 4 bases, 6 bases remained unmatched. The germline gives CDR1 SGHKS, CDR2 YYEKEE (reference sequence). The CDR3 extends over 14 amino acids. CDR3 region: CASSNLADPDTQYF. The CDR3 DNA follows: TGTGCCAGCAGCAACCTAGCGGATCCAGATACGCAGTATTTT.